One and the same sample provided the 25 T cell receptor beta chains below, sequenced in a study of blood T cell repertoires in COVID-19 (dated by TCRdb to 2018 to 2021). Receptor libraries were prepared by the immunoSEQ multiplex PCR assay. What TCRdb holds here is the immuneACCESS table cut down to in-frame rearrangements. Part of the clones is not present; checked against another copy, under half of the missing clones reflect an unresolved V gene, and the others are unexplained. The sample table records around 70,000 clones; around 89% of these occur just once. The ten largest clones take up around 0.6% of the sample. Sequencing was carried out using peripheral blood. The receptors stem from a man aged 55 to 70 with acute or convalescent COVID-19.

On this clone: Other DNA sequences in the sample encode the same CDR3. The V call is TRBV7-3, the J call TRBJ2-3, with a weak D call TRBD2 (5 bases). The V end lost 1 base, the J end lost 1 base, and 6 bases lay between the germline ends. The V gene's germline CDR1 is SGHTA and CDR2 FQGTGA. This CDR3 region has 14 residues. Written as DNA, the CDR3 is TGTGCCAGCAGCTTAAACGGGGGCACAGATACGCAGTATTTT. Its protein is CASSLNGGTDTQYF.

V is TRBV7-2 and J is TRBJ1-2; 7 nucleotides match TRBD1. J was trimmed by 6 bases and V by 1 base; bases with no gene match: 11. Germline assignment: CDR1 SGHTA and CDR2 FQGNSA. This CDR3 has 16 amino acids. Here the CDR3 reads CASSLEWTGRYHGYTF. For the CDR3, the DNA is TGTGCCAGCAGCTTAGAATGGACAGGACGGTATCATGGCTACACCTTC.

The chain recombines TRBV9 with TRBJ2-7; D possibly corresponds to TRBD2 (5 bases). The CDR3 loop spans 14 amino acids. V lost 3 bases to trimming and J lost 2 bases, with 12 bases between them. Germline V CDR1 and CDR2: SGDLS, YYNGEE. DNA for the CDR3: TGTGCCAGCAGCGCCCCGGGGAATACCTACGAGCAGTACTTC. This translates into CASSAPGNTYEQYF.

The chain recombines TRBV19 with TRBJ2-6, with D possibly matching TRBD1 (6 bases). V lost 6 bases and J lost 4, with 13 bases in between. CDR3 length: 15 residues. Germline assignment: CDR1 LNHDA and CDR2 SQIVND (reference sequence). The CDR3 reads CASRKGDAGANVLTF. The DNA for the CDR3 is TGTGCCAGTAGGAAGGGGGACGCAGGGGCCAACGTCCTGACTTTC.

The chain has TRBV6-2 or TRBV6-3 and TRBJ1-4, with 9 positions matching TRBD1. The CDR3 sequence is 15 residues long. V trimming: 4 bases; J trimming: 8 bases; junction bases outside the gene matches: 8. The germline V gene encodes CDR1 MNHEY and CDR2 SVGEGT. The CDR3 protein is CASSSPRDRAEKLFF. DNA of the CDR3: TGTGCCAGCAGTTCCCCAAGGGACAGGGCAGAAAAACTGTTTTTT.

The rearrangement uses TRBV30 and TRBJ1-2; 7 nucleotides agree with TRBD1. V dropped 8 bases and J dropped 5; count of bases not matched to a gene: 8. Germline loops: CDR1 GTSNPN, CDR2 SVGIG (reference sequence). The CDR3 length is 12 residues. CDR3 in DNA: TGTGCCCGGGCGGGGACAGCGTATGGCTACACCTTC. It yields the protein CARAGTAYGYTF.

The chain is built from TRBV25-1 and TRBJ2-3, with D maybe TRBD2 (6 bases). Between the trimmed V and J ends, which lost 3 bases and 3 bases, there was a span of 13 bases. This CDR3 is 15 amino acids long. Germline V CDR1 and CDR2: MGHDK, SYGVNS. CDR3: CASSDSGLATDTQYF. The CDR3 DNA reads as TGTGCCAGCAGTGACTCGGGACTCGCTACAGATACGCAGTATTTT.

The chain uses TRBV7-3 and TRBJ2-3, with TRBD2 matching 8 bases. Germline CDR1 and CDR2: SGHTA and FQGTGA. The CDR3 totals 15 residues. J was trimmed by 4 bases and V by 4 bases; bases with no gene match: 7. The CDR3 bases are TGTGCCAGCAGCTCAACGGGACTAGTGGCAGATACGCAGTATTTT. It is translated as CASSSTGLVADTQYF.

The gene calls are TRBV29-1 and TRBJ1-1, with D uncertain. V was clipped by 5 bases and J by 1 base, with 5 bases between them. Germline loops: CDR1 SQVTM, CDR2 ANQGSEA. This CDR3 region has 11 residues. The CDR3 sequence: CSVSENTEAFF. CDR3 sequence (DNA): TGCAGCGTTAGCGAGAACACTGAAGCTTTCTTT.

V and J are TRBV7-2 and TRBJ1-1; TRBD1 matches 8 bases. CDR1 and CDR2 (germline): SGHTA, FQGNSA. V was pared by 1 base and J by 10 bases, with 8 bases of the junction left unmatched. The CDR3 length is 14 residues. DNA for the CDR3: TGTGCCAGCAGCTTAGTATCCAGGGGGCGGGGAGCTTTCTTT. Translating gives CASSLVSRGRGAFF.

This clone was detected only a few times. V and J are TRBV5-1 and TRBJ1-2; unclear D gene. The germline gives CDR1 SGHRS, CDR2 YFSETQ. V lost 4 bases to trimming and J lost 4 bases, with 14 bases between them. CDR3 size: 14 residues. CDR3 protein: CASSPTQVGYGYTF. The DNA for the CDR3 is TGCGCCAGCAGCCCGACCCAGGTTGGCTATGGCTACACCTTC.

This clone was recorded only once. CDR3 in amino acids: CASSPRTAGGRGYEQYF. The CDR3 DNA is TGTGCCAGCAGCCCGAGGACAGCCGGGGGGCGGGGCTACGAGCAGTACTTC. V usage is TRBV5-6 and J usage is TRBJ2-7, with a weak D call TRBD2 (7 bases). The V end was cut by 4 bases, the J end by 3 bases, with 23 bases between. CDR1 and CDR2 from the germline V gene are SGHDT and YYEEEE. The CDR3 consists of 17 residues.

V is TRBV3-1 (or the pseudogene TRBV3-2) and J is TRBJ2-2; unclear D gene. This CDR3 region has 15 residues. Germline CDR1 LGHDT, CDR2 YNNKEL (reference sequence). Trimming took 3 bases from V and 6 from J, leaving 14 bases between them. CDR3 sequence: CASSHAVLGPGELFF. The DNA of the CDR3 is TGTGCCAGCAGCCACGCCGTCCTAGGTCCCGGGGAGCTGTTTTTT.

This chain links TRBV9 with TRBJ2-5; D unresolved. CDR3 length: 15 amino acids. The germline CDR1 and CDR2 sequences are SGDLS and YYNGEE. V lost 2 bases to trimming and J lost 0 bases, with 11 bases between them. CDR3 sequence: CASSVSGWYQETQYF. The DNA of the CDR3 is TGTGCCAGCAGCGTGTCCGGGTGGTACCAAGAGACCCAGTACTTC.

The genes are TRBV5-1 and TRBJ2-5; 10 positions match TRBD1. Germline assignment: CDR1 SGHRS and CDR2 YFSETQ. Unmatched junction bases numbered 8, after V lost 4 bases and J lost 5 bases. This CDR3 is 15 amino acids long. The CDR3 region is CASSRRQGAGETQYF. The CDR3 bases are TGCGCCAGCAGCAGACGACAGGGGGCAGGGGAGACCCAGTACTTC.

The genes are TRBV12-3 or TRBV12-4 and TRBJ1-5; perhaps TRBD1 as D (6 bases). This CDR3 spans 13 amino acids. V shed 7 bases and J shed 4 bases, with 11 bases lying between them. DNA of the CDR3: TGTGCCAGCAACAAACAGGGTAATCAGCCCCAGCATTTT. Its protein product is CASNKQGNQPQHF.

The chain is built from TRBV10-2 and TRBJ2-1; 9 nucleotides agree with TRBD2. This CDR3 region has 16 residues. V shed 6 bases and J 0 bases; nucleotides not matched to a gene: 6. From germline, CDR1 is WSHSY and CDR2 SAAADI. The CDR3 protein is CASRASRGGSYNEQFF. CDR3 DNA: TGCGCCAGCAGGGCCTCGCGGGGGGGCTCCTACAATGAGCAGTTCTTC.

The rearrangement uses TRBV5-1 and TRBJ2-4; tentative D call: TRBD2 (6 bases). Germline CDR1 SGHRS, CDR2 YFSETQ. CDR3 length: 18 amino acids. V was cut by 0 bases and J by 0 bases, with 16 bases left in between. Here the CDR3 reads CASSLAGTSTKAKNIQYF. As DNA, the CDR3 is TGCGCCAGCAGCTTGGCCGGGACTTCAACCAAAGCCAAAAACATTCAGTACTTC.

This clone occurred a few times. The chain uses TRBV12-3 or TRBV12-4 and TRBJ1-6; 7 bases map to TRBD1. The V segment lost 6 bases and the J segment 7 bases; nucleotides outside the gene matches: 3. The CDR3 totals 13 residues. The chain's CDR3 is CASRTGWNSPLHF. The DNA for the CDR3 is TGTGCCAGCAGGACAGGGTGGAATTCACCCCTCCACTTT.

The chain recombines TRBV5-1 with TRBJ1-1; 7 nucleotides line up with TRBD1. The junction had 5 bases not matched to a gene; V was cut back by 0 bases and J by 0 bases. CDR1 is SGHRS, CDR2 YFSETQ, per germline. This CDR3 has 16 amino acids. The chain's CDR3 is CASSLAPGQLNTEAFF. The CDR3 nucleotides are TGCGCCAGCAGCTTGGCCCCGGGACAGCTGAACACTGAAGCTTTCTTT.

V usage is TRBV28 and J usage is TRBJ1-6; TRBD1 is a possible D gene (6 bases). This CDR3 spans 14 amino acids. V was trimmed by 2 bases and J by 7 bases, leaving 9 bases between them. Per germline, CDR1 MDHEN and CDR2 SYDVKM. CDR3 residues: CASSLMQGNSPLHF. CDR3 in DNA: TGTGCCAGCAGTTTAATGCAGGGGAATTCACCCCTCCACTTT.

The genes are TRBV27 and TRBJ2-7, with a tentative D call TRBD2 (6 bases). Germline V lookup: CDR1 MNHEY, CDR2 SMNVEV (reference sequence). This CDR3 has 12 amino acids. The ends were cut back, 11 bases at V and 1 base at J, with 12 bases in the middle. CDR3 sequence (DNA): TGTGCCTCCGGAGGGAGTTCCTACGAGCAGTACTTC. Amino acids: CASGGSSYEQYF.

The table lists this clone with a count of one. The rearrangement links TRBV27 to TRBJ1-1; D may be TRBD1 (5 bases). Between the trimmed V and J ends, which lost 1 base and 5 bases, there was a span of 14 bases. Germline V gene sequence: CDR1 MNHEY, CDR2 SMNVEV (reference sequence). The CDR3 extends over 15 amino acids. The CDR3 nucleotides are TGTGCCAGCAGTTTATGGGCGGGGGGGAGGACTGAAGCTTTCTTT. This translates into CASSLWAGGRTEAFF.

The J gene is TRBJ2-7, the V gene TRBV3-1 (or the pseudogene TRBV3-2); 7 bases fit TRBD1. The CDR3 has 14 residues. In germline, CDR1 is LGHDT, CDR2 YNNKEL (reference sequence). After removal of 7 bases from V and 3 bases from J, the junction contained 9 bases not matched to a gene. In DNA, the CDR3 is TGTGCCAGCACCCGAGGGACAGAAGTCTACGAGCAGTACTTC. Translating gives CASTRGTEVYEQYF.

This chain uses TRBV5-6 with TRBJ2-3; possibly TRBD1 for D (5 bases). Germline lookup yields CDR1 SGHDT and CDR2 YYEEEE. Trimming took 0 bases from V and 2 from J, leaving 13 bases between them. CDR3 length equals 16 residues. The CDR3 region is CASSLELAGNTDTQYF. CDR3 DNA: TGTGCCAGCAGCTTGGAGTTAGCAGGGAACACAGATACGCAGTATTTT.